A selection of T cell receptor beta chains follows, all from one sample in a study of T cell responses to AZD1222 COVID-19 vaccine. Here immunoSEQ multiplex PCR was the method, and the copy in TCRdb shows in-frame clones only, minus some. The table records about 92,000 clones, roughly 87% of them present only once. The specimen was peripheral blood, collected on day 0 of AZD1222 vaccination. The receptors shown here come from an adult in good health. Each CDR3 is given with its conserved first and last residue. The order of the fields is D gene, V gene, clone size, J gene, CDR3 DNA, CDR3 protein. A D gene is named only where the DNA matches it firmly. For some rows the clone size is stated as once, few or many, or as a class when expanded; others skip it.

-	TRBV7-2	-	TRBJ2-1	TGTGCCAGCAGCTTAAGTAGGGGGGGGCGGAACAATGAGCAGTTCTTC	CASSLSRGGRNNEQFF
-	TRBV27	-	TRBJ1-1	TGTGCCAGCAGTTTCTGGGGGAGGACTGAAGCTTTCTTT	CASSFWGRTEAFF
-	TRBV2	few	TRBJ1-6	TGTGCCAGCAGACGGGCGGATTCACCCCTCCACTTT	CASRRADSPLHF
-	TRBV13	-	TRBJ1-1	TGTGCCAGCAGCTTAATCAACAGGGAAGAAGCTTTCTTT	CASSLINREEAFF
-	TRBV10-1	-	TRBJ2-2	TGCGCCAGCAAGTCGCAAATCTGGGCCGGGGAGCTGTTTTTT	CASKSQIWAGELFF
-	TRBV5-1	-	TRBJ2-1	TGCGCCAGCAGCCCAGATCCGGACAATGAGCAGTTCTTC	CASSPDPDNEQFF
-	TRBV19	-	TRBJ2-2	TGTGCCAGTAGACCGCTGTACACCGGGGAGCTGTTTTTT	CASRPLYTGELFF
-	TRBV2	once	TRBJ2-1	TGTGCCAGCAGTTACTCCAGGGAGGAGCAGTTCTTC	CASSYSREEQFF
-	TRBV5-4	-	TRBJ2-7	TGTGCCAGCAGCTCCGCTGGCTACGGGGGCGAGCAGTACTTC	CASSSAGYGGEQYF
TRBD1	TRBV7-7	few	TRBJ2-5	TGTGCTAGCAGCAGGGACAGAATCCAAGAGACCCAGTACTTC	CASSRDRIQETQYF
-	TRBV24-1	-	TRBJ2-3	TGTGCCACCCGGACAGAGAGGACTCTAGTGGAGTATTTT	CATRTERTLVEYF
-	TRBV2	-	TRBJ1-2	TGTGCCAGCAGTGTTGGGAGGGTAGACTATGGCTACACCTTC	CASSVGRVDYGYTF
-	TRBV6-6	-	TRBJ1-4	TGTGCCAGCAGTTACTCGCACGGTGAAAAACTGTTTTTT	CASSYSHGEKLFF
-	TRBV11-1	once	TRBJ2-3	TGTGCCAGCAGCTTCCTGCAATTCACAGATACGCAGTATTTT	CASSFLQFTDTQYF
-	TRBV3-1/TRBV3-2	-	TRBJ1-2	TGTGCCAGCAGCCAAGATAGGGCAGGCCCTTGGAGTACCTTC	CASSQDRAGPWSTF
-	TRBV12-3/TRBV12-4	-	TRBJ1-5	TGTGCCACCTCGACTGGGAGGGTTCAGCCCCAGCATTTT	CATSTGRVQPQHF
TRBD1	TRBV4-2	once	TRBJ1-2	TGTGCCAGCAGCCAAGAGCCCACAGGGGACGCCTATGGCTACACCTTC	CASSQEPTGDAYGYTF
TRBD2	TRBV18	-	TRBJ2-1	TGTGCCAGCTCACCACAATCAGCGGGGGAGCAGTTCTTC	CASSPQSAGEQFF
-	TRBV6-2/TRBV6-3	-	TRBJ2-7	TGTGCCAGCAGTTACCGGGGTTACGAGCAGTACTTC	CASSYRGYEQYF
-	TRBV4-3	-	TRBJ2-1	TGCGCCAGCAGCCAGGTGCAGTGGGGAGAGCAGTTCTTC	CASSQVQWGEQFF
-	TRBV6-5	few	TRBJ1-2	TGTGCCAGCAGTTACTCGAGGGGTTATGGCTACACCTTC	CASSYSRGYGYTF
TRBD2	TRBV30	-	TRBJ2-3	TGTGCCTGGAGCCTTGGACTAGCGGGGGATGCGAGCACAGATACGCAGTATTTT	CAWSLGLAGDASTDTQYF
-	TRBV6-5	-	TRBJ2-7	TGTGCCAGCAGTCGAACGGCACAGGCCACCTACGAGCAGTACTTC	CASSRTAQATYEQYF
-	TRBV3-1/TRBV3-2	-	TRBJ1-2	TGTGCCAGCAGCCAAGACGGGGAGGGTTTTGGTGGCTACACCTTC	CASSQDGEGFGGYTF
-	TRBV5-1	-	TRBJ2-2	TGCGCCAGCAGCTTACAGACTACTACCGGGGAGCTGTTTTTT	CASSLQTTTGELFF